The following is a T cell receptor (beta chain) sequence with its context. The sample belongs to a study of blood T cell repertoires in COVID-19. At the level of the study: Acute-phase and convalescent COVID-19 samples originated in the United States, Italy and Spain. Sources were T cells, B-cell-depleted T cells, or PBMCs; the material itself was cDNA or gDNA.

The germline V and J ends were trimmed by 0 bases and 5 bases, with 14 bases remaining between them. CDR1 is SGDLS and CDR2 is YYNGEE in the germline V gene. This CDR3 is built from 15 residues. Original handling: Reference gene primer amplification gave nucleated cell count estimates. TCRdb keeps only in-frame clones here, not all; method: immunoSEQ multiplex PCR. The V and J calls and the clone size are those of that table, but D and trimming were determined from the DNA. The repertoire holds about 110,000 clones, with 75% to 85% as singletons. Input material: peripheral blood. This clonotype originated in a woman of 80 years or more with active or convalescent COVID-19. The chain employs TRBV9 and TRBJ2-5; possible D gene TRBD2, 5 bases. The CDR3 bases are TGTGCCAGCAGCGTAGAAGCTAGCTGGTGGGAGACCCAGTACTTC. Translation gives CASSVEASWWETQYF.